The 11 T cell receptor beta chains below were found in one sample sequenced in a study of CD8+ T cells in alopecia areata. Extraction of RNA preceded its reverse transcription into cDNA, which served as the sequencing template. Produced via immunoSEQ multiplex PCR; TCRdb's table is partial and in-frame only. This table holds about 220,000 clones, around 57% found once. Treatment meaning: oral pan-JAK inhibitor, 5-10 mg twice daily. The sequencing here drew on CD4+ T cells sorted from blood, taken at week 4, from a patient treated with tofacitinib. Receptors were obtained from a human donor with alopecia areata.

The CDR3 DNA sequence: TGTGCCAGCAGTAGCGGGGGGGCCAAAGATACGCAGTATTTT. It specifies CASSSGGAKDTQYF. The rearrangement joins TRBV2 to TRBJ2-3, with 10 bases lining up with TRBD2. Germline V gene data show CDR1 as SNHLY and CDR2 as FYNNEI. Trimming removed 5 bases from V and 5 bases from J; junction bases left unmatched: 4. The length of the CDR3 is 14 residues. Drawing the rest from reference TRBV2 and TRBJ2-3, the complete variable domain is EPEVTQTPSHQVTQMGQEVILRCVPISNHLYFYWYRQILGQKVEFLVSFYNNEISEKSEIFDDQFSVERPDGSNFTLKIRSTKLEDSAMYFCASSSGGAKDTQYFGPGTRLTVL.

The CDR3 region has the DNA TGTGCCAGCAGTCCAAATGACAGGGAAAAGGGGATGAACACTGAAGCTTTCTTT. It yields the protein CASSPNDREKGMNTEAFF. J is TRBJ1-1 and V is TRBV6-4; TRBD1 matches at 7 bases. This CDR3 is built from 18 residues. The germline V gene has CDR1 MRHNA and CDR2 SNTAGT. Unmatched junction bases numbered 15, after V lost 5 bases and J lost 0 bases.

CDR3 bases: TGTGCCAGCAGCGTCGACAGGGACACTGAAGCTTTCTTT. Translation gives CASSVDRDTEAFF. V gene TRBV9 combines with J gene TRBJ1-1; 7 bases fit TRBD1. V was pared by 2 bases and J by 3 bases, with 1 base of the junction left unmatched. The CDR3 is 13 amino acids. Germline V gives CDR1 SGDLS, CDR2 YYNGEE. Full variable domain (rest looked up from reference TRBV9 and TRBJ1-1): DSGVTQTPKHLITATGQRVTLRCSPRSGDLSVYWYQQSLDQGLQFLIQYYNGEERAKGNILERFSAQQFPDLHSELNLSSLELGDSALYFCASSVDRDTEAFFGQGTRLTVV.

The chain is built from TRBV29-1 and TRBJ2-7; no clear D. This CDR3 has 12 residues. V dropped 4 bases and J dropped 3 bases, with 10 bases sitting between them. Germline loops: CDR1 SQVTM, CDR2 ANQGSEA. This CDR3 is CSVVNRDYEQYF. Written as DNA, the CDR3 is TGCAGCGTTGTAAACAGAGACTACGAGCAGTACTTC.

Notes on this clone: One junction end disagrees with the germline gene, perhaps due to a read error. This chain uses TRBV19 with TRBJ2-1; 8 nucleotides agree with TRBD1. Germline assignment: CDR1 LNHDA and CDR2 SQIVND (reference sequence). This CDR3 region has 13 residues. In DNA, the CDR3 is TGTGCCACTAGTCGGGACAGGTTCTATGAGCAGTTCTTC. Amino acids: CATSRDRFYEQFF. Drawing the rest from reference TRBV19 and TRBJ2-1, the complete variable domain is DGGITQSPKYLFRKEGQNVTLSCEQNLNHDAMYWYRQDPGQGLRLIYYSQIVNDFQKGDIAEGYSVSREKKESFPLTVTSAQKNPTAFYLCATSRDRFYEQFFGPGTRLTVL.

This clone was counted only a few times. The V call is TRBV7-2, the J call TRBJ1-1; D uncertain. Germline V gene lookup returns CDR1 SGHTA and CDR2 FQGNSA. This CDR3 contains 12 residues. V was shortened by 1 base and J by 7 bases, with 7 bases between the two germline ends. CDR3: CASSLEGGEAFF. In DNA, the CDR3 is TGTGCCAGCAGCTTAGAAGGAGGTGAAGCTTTCTTT.

This clone was counted between two and nine times. The chain carries TRBV7-2 and TRBJ1-1, with D hard to call. Germline CDR1 and CDR2: SGHTA and FQGNSA. The CDR3 covers 13 residues. Trimming took 5 bases from V and 4 from J, leaving 11 bases between them. The CDR3 DNA follows: TGTGCCAGCAGCCGAAGACTTGGCACTGAAGCTTTCTTT. It specifies CASSRRLGTEAFF. Drawing the rest from reference TRBV7-2 and TRBJ1-1, the complete variable domain is GAGVSQSPSNKVTEKGKDVELRCDPISGHTALYWYRQSLGQGLEFLIYFQGNSAPDKSGLPSDRFSAERTGGSVSTLTIQRTQQEDSAVYLCASSRRLGTEAFFGQGTRLTVV.

The V and J genes are TRBV29-1 and TRBJ2-3; TRBD2 matches at 7 bases. Germline trimming cut 6 bases from V and 2 bases from J; bases unmatched to any gene: 11. CDR1 and CDR2 from the germline V gene are SQVTM and ANQGSEA. The CDR3 length is 15 residues. The CDR3, as DNA: TGCAGCGTCCACTCGCCCCGGGGGGTCACAGATACGCAGTATTTT. This codes for CSVHSPRGVTDTQYF.

There are a few counts of this clone. The V call is TRBV10-3, the J call TRBJ2-7; 11 nucleotides align to TRBD1. The CDR3 is made up of 13 amino acids. CDR1 and CDR2 from the germline V gene are ENHRY and SYGVKD. J was trimmed by 6 bases and V by 11 bases; bases with no gene match: 9. CDR3 amino acids: CASSWDRGSEQYF. CDR3 DNA: TGTGCCTCCTCCTGGGACAGGGGGTCCGAGCAGTACTTC.

The chain joins TRBV6-6 to TRBJ2-1, with D tentatively TRBD2 (5 bases). The germline V and J ends were trimmed by 10 bases and 0 bases, with 13 bases remaining between them. The germline V gene encodes CDR1 MNHNY and CDR2 SVGAGI (reference sequence). The CDR3 loop spans 14 amino acids. The DNA for the CDR3 is TGTGCCACCAAAGTCGGGGTCTCCTACAATGAGCAGTTCTTC. This gives the protein CATKVGVSYNEQFF.

The CDR3 bases are TGTGCCATCAGTGCCGTCCCCTCCTACGAGCAGTACTTC. It yields the protein CAISAVPSYEQYF. V usage is TRBV10-3 and J usage is TRBJ2-7; no clear D gene. From germline, CDR1 is ENHRY and CDR2 SYGVKD. The CDR3 is 13 amino acids. The ends were cut back, 4 bases at V and 0 bases at J, with 7 bases in the middle.